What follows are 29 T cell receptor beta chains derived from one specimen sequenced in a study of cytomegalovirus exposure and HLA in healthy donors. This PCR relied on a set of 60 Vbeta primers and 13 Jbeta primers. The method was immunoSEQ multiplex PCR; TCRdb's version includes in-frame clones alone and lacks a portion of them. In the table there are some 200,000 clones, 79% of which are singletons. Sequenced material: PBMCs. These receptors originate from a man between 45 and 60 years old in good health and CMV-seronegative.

CDR3 nucleotide sequence: TGTGCCAGCACCCCTCCCGTGGGAGACAGGGGGCGCGGGCAGTACTTC. This translates into CASTPPVGDRGRGQYF. The gene calls are TRBV28 and TRBJ2-7; 10 positions agree with TRBD1. The CDR3 sequence is 16 residues long. CDR1 and CDR2 from the germline V gene are MDHEN and SYDVKM. Unmatched junction bases numbered 18, after V lost 7 bases and J lost 9 bases. Full variable domain (remainder filled in from reference TRBV28 and TRBJ2-7): DVKVTQSSRYLVKRTGEKVFLECVQDMDHENMFWYRQDPGLGLRLIYFSYDVKMKEKGDIPEGYSVSREKKERFSLILESASTNQTSMYLCASTPPVGDRGRGQYFGPGTRLTVT.

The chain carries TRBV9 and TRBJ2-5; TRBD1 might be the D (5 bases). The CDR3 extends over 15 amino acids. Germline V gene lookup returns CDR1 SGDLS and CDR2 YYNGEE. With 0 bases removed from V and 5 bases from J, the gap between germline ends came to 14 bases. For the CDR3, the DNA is TGTGCCAGCAGCGTAGAGGGGTCGGTAAGCGAGACCCAGTACTTC. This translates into CASSVEGSVSETQYF. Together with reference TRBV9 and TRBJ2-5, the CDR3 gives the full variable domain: DSGVTQTPKHLITATGQRVTLRCSPRSGDLSVYWYQQSLDQGLQFLIQYYNGEERAKGNILERFSAQQFPDLHSELNLSSLELGDSALYFCASSVEGSVSETQYFGPGTRLLVL.

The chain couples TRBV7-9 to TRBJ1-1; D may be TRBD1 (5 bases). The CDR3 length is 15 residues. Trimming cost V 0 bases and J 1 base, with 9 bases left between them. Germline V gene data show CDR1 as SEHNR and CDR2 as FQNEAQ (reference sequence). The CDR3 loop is CASSLAAGPNTEAFF. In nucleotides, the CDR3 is TGTGCCAGCAGCTTAGCGGCGGGACCGAACACTGAAGCTTTCTTT.

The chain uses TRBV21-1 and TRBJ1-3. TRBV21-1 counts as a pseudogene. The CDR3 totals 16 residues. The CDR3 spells CASSIREGENGNTIYF. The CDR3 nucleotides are TGTGCCAGCAGCATAAGGGAGGGGGAAAATGGAAACACCATATATTTT.

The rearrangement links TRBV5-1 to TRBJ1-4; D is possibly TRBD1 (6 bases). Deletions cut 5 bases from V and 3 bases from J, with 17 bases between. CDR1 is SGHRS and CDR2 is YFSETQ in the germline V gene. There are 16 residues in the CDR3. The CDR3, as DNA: TGCGCCAGCAGTGTTTTCAGCGGGGGCTCTAATGAAAAACTGTTTTTT. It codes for CASSVFSGGSNEKLFF.

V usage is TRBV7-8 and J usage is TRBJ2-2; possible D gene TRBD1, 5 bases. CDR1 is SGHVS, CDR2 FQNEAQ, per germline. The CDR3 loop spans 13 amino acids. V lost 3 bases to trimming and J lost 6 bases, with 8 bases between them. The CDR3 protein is CASSLKGAGELFF. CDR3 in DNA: TGTGCCAGCAGCTTGAAAGGGGCCGGGGAGCTGTTTTTT.

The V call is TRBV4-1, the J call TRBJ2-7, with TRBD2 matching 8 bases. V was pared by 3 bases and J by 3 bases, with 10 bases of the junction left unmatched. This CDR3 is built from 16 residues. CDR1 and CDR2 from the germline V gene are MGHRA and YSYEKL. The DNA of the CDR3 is TGCGCCAGCAGCCAGGGGGGGACCGGGACTAGCTACGAGCAGTACTTC. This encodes CASSQGGTGTSYEQYF.

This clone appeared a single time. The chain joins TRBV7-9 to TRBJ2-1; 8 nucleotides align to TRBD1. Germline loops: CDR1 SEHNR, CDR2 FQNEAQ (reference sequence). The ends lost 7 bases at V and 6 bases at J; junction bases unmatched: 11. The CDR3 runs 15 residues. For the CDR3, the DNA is TGTGCCAGCACCACTCCCGGACAGGGCCTCAATGAGCAGTTCTTC. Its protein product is CASTTPGQGLNEQFF.

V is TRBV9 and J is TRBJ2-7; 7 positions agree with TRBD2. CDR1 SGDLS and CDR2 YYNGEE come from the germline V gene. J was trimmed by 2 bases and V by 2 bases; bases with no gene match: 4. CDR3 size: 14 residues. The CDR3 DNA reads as TGTGCCAGCAGCGTCGAGGGAGGGGCCTACGAGCAGTACTTC. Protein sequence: CASSVEGGAYEQYF.

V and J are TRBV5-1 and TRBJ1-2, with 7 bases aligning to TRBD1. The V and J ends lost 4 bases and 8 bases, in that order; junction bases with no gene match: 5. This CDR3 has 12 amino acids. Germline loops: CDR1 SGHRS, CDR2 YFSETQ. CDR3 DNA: TGCGCCAGCAGCCCGCAGGGGGAAGGCTACACCTTC. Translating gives CASSPQGEGYTF.

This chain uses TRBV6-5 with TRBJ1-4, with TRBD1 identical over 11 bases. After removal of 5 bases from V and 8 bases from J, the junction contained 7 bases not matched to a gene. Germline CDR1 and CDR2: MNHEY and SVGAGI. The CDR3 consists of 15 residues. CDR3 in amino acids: CASSRGGQGDEKLFF. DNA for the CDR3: TGTGCCAGCAGTCGGGGGGGACAGGGGGACGAAAAACTGTTTTTT.

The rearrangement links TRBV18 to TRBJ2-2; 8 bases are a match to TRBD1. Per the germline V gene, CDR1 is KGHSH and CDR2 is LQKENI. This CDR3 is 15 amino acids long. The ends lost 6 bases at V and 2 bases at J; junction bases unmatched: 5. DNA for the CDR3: TGTGCCAGCTCTCACGGGACAGGAAACACCGGGGAGCTGTTTTTT. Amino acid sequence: CASSHGTGNTGELFF.

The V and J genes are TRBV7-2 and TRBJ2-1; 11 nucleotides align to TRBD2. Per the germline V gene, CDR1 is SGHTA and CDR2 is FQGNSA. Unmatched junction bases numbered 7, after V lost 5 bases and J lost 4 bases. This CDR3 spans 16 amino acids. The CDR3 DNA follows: TGTGCCAGCAGCCGGCAGGGACTAGCGGTTTACAATGAGCAGTTCTTC. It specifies CASSRQGLAVYNEQFF.

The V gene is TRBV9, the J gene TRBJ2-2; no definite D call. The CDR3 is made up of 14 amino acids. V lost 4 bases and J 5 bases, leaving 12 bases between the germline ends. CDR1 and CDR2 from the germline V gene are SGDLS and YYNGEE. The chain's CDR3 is CASSSTAFTGELFF. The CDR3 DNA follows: TGTGCCAGCAGCTCGACTGCCTTTACCGGGGAGCTGTTTTTT. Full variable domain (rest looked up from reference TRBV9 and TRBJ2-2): DSGVTQTPKHLITATGQRVTLRCSPRSGDLSVYWYQQSLDQGLQFLIQYYNGEERAKGNILERFSAQQFPDLHSELNLSSLELGDSALYFCASSSTAFTGELFFGEGSRLTVL.

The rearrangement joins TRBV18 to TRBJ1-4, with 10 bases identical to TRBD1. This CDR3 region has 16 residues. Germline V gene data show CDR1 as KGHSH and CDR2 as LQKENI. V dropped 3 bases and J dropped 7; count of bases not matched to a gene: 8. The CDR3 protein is CASSPAFGQGVEKLFF. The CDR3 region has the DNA TGTGCCAGCTCACCGGCCTTCGGACAGGGGGTTGAAAAACTGTTTTTT.

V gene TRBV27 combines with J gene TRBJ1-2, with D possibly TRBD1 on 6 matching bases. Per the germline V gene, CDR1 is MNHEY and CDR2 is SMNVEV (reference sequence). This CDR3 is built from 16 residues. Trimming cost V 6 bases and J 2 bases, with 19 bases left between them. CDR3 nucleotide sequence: TGTGCCAGCAGGGGAGCAAGGGGGGGGTTAAACTATGGCTACACCTTC. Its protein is CASRGARGGLNYGYTF.

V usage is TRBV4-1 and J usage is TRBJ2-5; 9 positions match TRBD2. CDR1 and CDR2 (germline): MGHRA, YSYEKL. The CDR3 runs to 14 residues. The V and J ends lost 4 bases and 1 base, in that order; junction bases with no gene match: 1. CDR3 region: CASSRAGGQETQYF. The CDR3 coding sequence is TGCGCCAGCAGCCGAGCGGGGGGCCAAGAGACCCAGTACTTC.

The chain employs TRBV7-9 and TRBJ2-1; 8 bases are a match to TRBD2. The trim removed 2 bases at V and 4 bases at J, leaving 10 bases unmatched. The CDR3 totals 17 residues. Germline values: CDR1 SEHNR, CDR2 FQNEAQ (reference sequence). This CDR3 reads CASSLPPRLATYNEQFF. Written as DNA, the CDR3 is TGTGCCAGCAGCTTACCACCGCGACTAGCGACGTACAATGAGCAGTTCTTC.

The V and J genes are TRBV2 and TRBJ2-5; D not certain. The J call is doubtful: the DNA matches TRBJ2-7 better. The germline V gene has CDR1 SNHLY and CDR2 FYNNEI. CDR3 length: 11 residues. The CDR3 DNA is TGTGCCAGTGTAAGCTCCTACGAGCAGTACTTC. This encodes CASVSSYEQYF.

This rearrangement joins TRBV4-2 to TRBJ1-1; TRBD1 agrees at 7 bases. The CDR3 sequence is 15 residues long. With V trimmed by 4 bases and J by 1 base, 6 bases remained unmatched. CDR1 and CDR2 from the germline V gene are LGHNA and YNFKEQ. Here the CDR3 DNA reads TGTGCCAGCAGCCGGCCGGGACAGAAGAACACTGAAGCTTTCTTT. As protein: CASSRPGQKNTEAFF.

DNA for the CDR3: TGCGCCAGCAGTGAGGGCGGCTCCTACAATGAGCAGTTCTTC. Residues: CASSEGGSYNEQFF. The chain carries TRBV10-1 and TRBJ2-1; D gene uncertain. V gave up 2 bases and J gave up 0 bases, with 5 bases separating them. CDR1 is WNHNN, CDR2 SYGVQD, per germline (reference sequence). The length of the CDR3 is 14 residues.

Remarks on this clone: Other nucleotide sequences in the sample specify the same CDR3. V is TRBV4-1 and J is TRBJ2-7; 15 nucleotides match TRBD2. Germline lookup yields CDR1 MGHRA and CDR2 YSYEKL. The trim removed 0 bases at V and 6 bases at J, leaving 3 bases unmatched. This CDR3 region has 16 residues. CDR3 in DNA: TGCGCCAGCAGCCAAGACGGGACTAGCGGGAGGTTCGAGCAGTACTTC. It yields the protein CASSQDGTSGRFEQYF.

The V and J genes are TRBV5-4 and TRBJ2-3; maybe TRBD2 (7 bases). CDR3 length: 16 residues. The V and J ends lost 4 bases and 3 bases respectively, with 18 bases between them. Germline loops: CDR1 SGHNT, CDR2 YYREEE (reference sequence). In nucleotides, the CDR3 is TGTGCCAGCAGCCCCTCTGGGGGGGCTGGGACAGATACGCAGTATTTT. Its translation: CASSPSGGAGTDTQYF.

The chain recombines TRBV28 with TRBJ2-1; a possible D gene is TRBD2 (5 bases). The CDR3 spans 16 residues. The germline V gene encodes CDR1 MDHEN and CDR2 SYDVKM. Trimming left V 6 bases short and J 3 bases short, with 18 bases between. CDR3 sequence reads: CASSRTLGAVYNEQFF. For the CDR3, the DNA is TGTGCCAGCAGCCGGACTCTGGGAGCCGTCTACAATGAGCAGTTCTTC.

The CDR3 region is CASSLSGVGEQFF. The CDR3 bases are TGTGCCAGCAGCTTATCCGGGGTAGGGGAGCAGTTCTTC. The chain joins TRBV11-2 to TRBJ2-1; D possibly corresponds to TRBD2 (5 bases). Per germline, CDR1 SGHAT and CDR2 FQNNGV. Deletions cut 2 bases from V and 10 bases from J, with 12 bases between. CDR3 length equals 13 residues. Filled out from reference TRBV11-2 and TRBJ2-1, the complete variable domain reads EAGVAQSPRYKIIEKRQSVAFWCNPISGHATLYWYQQILGQGPKLLIQFQNNGVVDDSQLPKDRFSAERLKGVDSTLKIQPAKLEDSAVYLCASSLSGVGEQFFGPGTRLTVL.

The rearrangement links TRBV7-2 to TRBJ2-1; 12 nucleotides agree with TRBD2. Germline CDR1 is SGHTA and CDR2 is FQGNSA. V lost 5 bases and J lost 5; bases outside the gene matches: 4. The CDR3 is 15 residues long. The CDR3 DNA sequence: TGTGCCAGCAGCCCGAGACTAGCGGGGGACAATGAGCAGTTCTTC. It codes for CASSPRLAGDNEQFF.

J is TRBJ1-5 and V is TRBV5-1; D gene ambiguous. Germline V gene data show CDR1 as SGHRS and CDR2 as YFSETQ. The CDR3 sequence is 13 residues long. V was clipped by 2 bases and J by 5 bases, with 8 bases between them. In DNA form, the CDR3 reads TGCGCCAGCAGCTTCATCGGTGATCAGCCCCAGCATTTT. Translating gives CASSFIGDQPQHF. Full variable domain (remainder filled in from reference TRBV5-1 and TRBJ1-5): KAGVTQTPRYLIKTRGQQVTLSCSPISGHRSVSWYQQTPGQGLQFLFEYFSETQRNKGNFPGRFSGRQFSNSRSEMNVSTLELGDSALYLCASSFIGDQPQHFGDGTRLSIL.

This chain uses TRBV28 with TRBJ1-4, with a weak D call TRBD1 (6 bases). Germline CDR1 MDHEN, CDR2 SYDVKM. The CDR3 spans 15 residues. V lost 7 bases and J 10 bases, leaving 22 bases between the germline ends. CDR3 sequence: CASTKRGEGIGKLFF. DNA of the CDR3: TGTGCCAGCACCAAAAGGGGGGAGGGAATTGGAAAACTGTTTTTT.

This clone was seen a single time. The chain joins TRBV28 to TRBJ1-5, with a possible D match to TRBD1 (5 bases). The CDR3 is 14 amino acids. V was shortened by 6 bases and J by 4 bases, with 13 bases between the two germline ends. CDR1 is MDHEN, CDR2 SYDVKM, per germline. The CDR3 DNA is TGTGCCAGCAGAGACCCGGGGGGGAATCAGCCCCAGCATTTT. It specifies CASRDPGGNQPQHF.